The following is a TCR beta chain sequence with its context. Antigen unknown. Germline CDR1 and CDR2: SGDLS and YYNGEE. This CDR3 spans 13 amino acids. Losses at the gene ends were 4 bases for V and 8 bases for J; bases not matched to a gene: 6. Clinical symptoms, serum thyroxine and TRAb, thyroid ultrasound and orbital computed tomography were used for the diagnoses. Researchers took RNA transcripts and amplified the TCR beta CDR3 regions from them. An initial round of RT-PCR targeting the TCR CDR3 relied on the HTBI primer set. TCRdb reprocessed the multiplex PCR reads via MiXCR and lists one record per CDR3 protein. Among 530,000 or so distinct CDR3 sequences, around 46% were seen once, and the ten largest hold about 7.8%. The sample is drawn from a study of T cells in Graves' hyperthyroidism and ophthalmopathy. Whole-study results and caveats: Most thyroid-expanded clonotypes above 0.001 were also found in blood. For ophthalmopathy, model prediction preceded onset by a median 6.5 months. A model built on 13 V-J features separated ophthalmopathy from stable hyperthyroidism.

The clonotype was recovered from a woman aged 18 to 35 with Graves' hyperthyroidism. The sequenced material came from peripheral blood or thyroid tissue (not recorded which). V and J are TRBV9 and TRBJ1-2; 9 nucleotides align to TRBD1. The CDR3 region has the DNA TGTGCCAGCAGCTCCCGGACAGGGGTCGGCTACACCTTC. It translates to CASSSRTGVGYTF.